The 31 T cell receptor beta chains presented below share a single source sample, sequenced in a study of blood T cell repertoires in COVID-19. The method was immunoSEQ multiplex PCR; TCRdb's version includes in-frame clones alone and lacks a portion of them. The repertoire holds almost 200,000 clones, with about 85% as singletons. What was sequenced was peripheral blood. The receptor set was obtained from a man between 60 and 70 years old with COVID-19, enrolled during active disease.

The chain employs TRBV5-8 and TRBJ1-5; D may be TRBD1 (5 bases). V gave up 4 bases and J gave up 0 bases, with 17 bases separating them. The CDR3 runs 17 residues. CDR1 SGHTS and CDR2 YDEGEE come from the germline V gene. CDR3 protein: CASSGDGGRYSNQPQHF. The DNA of the CDR3 is TGTGCCAGCAGCGGGGACGGAGGGCGATATAGCAATCAGCCCCAGCATTTT.

CDR3 residues: CASSLGQGYYGYTF. The CDR3 bases are TGCGCCAGCAGCTTGGGGCAGGGGTACTATGGCTACACCTTC. The chain is built from TRBV5-1 and TRBJ1-2; tentative D call: TRBD1 (6 bases). V dropped 0 bases and J dropped 3 bases, with 9 bases sitting between them. The CDR3 covers 14 residues. Looked up from germline, CDR1 is SGHRS and CDR2 is YFSETQ.

The rearrangement uses TRBV19 and TRBJ1-5; TRBD1 matches 10 bases. The J segment lost 4 bases and the V segment lost 4 bases, leaving 7 bases of the junction unmatched. The CDR3 is 16 residues long. Germline V gives CDR1 LNHDA, CDR2 SQIVND (reference sequence). DNA for the CDR3: TGTGCCAGTAGTACCCGACAGGGGGCGGGAAATCAGCCCCAGCATTTT. It translates to CASSTRQGAGNQPQHF.

CDR3 in amino acids: CASSYSGTGVDYGYTF. CDR3 nucleotides: TGTGCCAGCAGCTATTCCGGGACAGGGGTGGACTATGGCTACACCTTC. The V call is TRBV7-9, the J call TRBJ1-2, with 10 bases fitting TRBD1. V gave up 4 bases and J gave up 3 bases; unmatched junction bases: 8. This CDR3 has 16 amino acids. CDR1 SEHNR and CDR2 FQNEAQ come from the germline V gene (reference sequence).

The chain uses TRBV19 and TRBJ1-5, with D possibly TRBD1 on 6 matching bases. Trimming took off 5 bases at V and 4 bases at J, with 15 bases between the two ends. Germline CDR1 is LNHDA and CDR2 is SQIVND (reference sequence). The CDR3 is 15 residues long. In DNA, the CDR3 is TGTGCCAGTAGTCTCACAGGGTCAGGGAATCAGCCCCAGCATTTT. Residues: CASSLTGSGNQPQHF.

This rearrangement joins TRBV18 to TRBJ1-2; maybe TRBD1 (6 bases). V was trimmed by 1 base and J by 0 bases, leaving 6 bases between them. The length of the CDR3 is 14 residues. Germline V gives CDR1 KGHSH, CDR2 LQKENI. CDR3 in amino acids: CASSPQGANYGYTF. DNA of the CDR3: TGTGCCAGCTCACCACAGGGGGCTAACTATGGCTACACCTTC. The whole variable domain, remainder taken from reference TRBV18 and TRBJ1-2, is NAGVMQNPRHLVRRRGQEARLRCSPMKGHSHVYWYRQLPEEGLKFMVYLQKENIIDESGMPKERFSAEFPKEGPSILRIQQVVRGDSAAYFCASSPQGANYGYTFGSGTRLTVV.

The rearrangement joins TRBV7-2 to TRBJ1-3; 8 nucleotides line up with TRBD1. CDR1 and CDR2 from the germline V gene are SGHTA and FQGNSA. CDR3 size: 16 residues. V shed 4 bases, J shed 0 bases, and the junction held 5 bases outside the gene matches. Here the CDR3 reads CASSSTGGYSGNTIYF. CDR3 coding DNA: TGTGCCAGCAGCTCAACAGGGGGGTACTCTGGAAACACCATATATTTT.

Turning to this clone: Mismatch with germline at one junction end may stem from a read error. This chain connects TRBV12-3 or TRBV12-4 to TRBJ2-7; a possible D gene is TRBD2 (5 bases). CDR3 size: 13 residues. CDR3 loop: CASNLGGSYEQYF. In nucleotides, the CDR3 is TGTGCCAGCAATTTAGGAGGCTCCTACGAGCAGTACTTC.

This chain uses TRBV30 with TRBJ1-1; a weak D match, TRBD1 (6 bases). This CDR3 region has 13 residues. Between the trimmed V and J ends, which lost 3 bases and 4 bases, there was a span of 12 bases. The germline gives CDR1 GTSNPN, CDR2 SVGIG (reference sequence). CDR3 in amino acids: CAWRTGRGTEAFF. The CDR3 region has the DNA TGTGCCTGGAGGACGGGCAGGGGCACTGAAGCTTTCTTT.

The chain combines TRBV4-2 with TRBJ1-1; 7 bases line up with TRBD1. CDR1 LGHNA and CDR2 YNFKEQ come from the germline V gene. V dropped 0 bases and J dropped 11; count of bases not matched to a gene: 6. The CDR3 spans 13 residues. CDR3 loop: CASSQEDRESAFF. Written as DNA, the CDR3 is TGTGCCAGCAGCCAAGAAGACAGGGAATCTGCTTTCTTT.

The genes are TRBV27 and TRBJ1-5; maybe TRBD1 (5 bases). Trimming stripped 3 bases from V and 5 bases from J, with 11 bases between. This CDR3 has 14 amino acids. Germline CDR1 and CDR2: MNHEY and SMNVEV (reference sequence). DNA of the CDR3: TGTGCCAGCAGTTTGGACAACAAGTATCAGCCCCAGCATTTT. It codes for CASSLDNKYQPQHF.

The chain carries TRBV5-4 and TRBJ2-7; D unresolved. The germline gives CDR1 SGHNT, CDR2 YYREEE (reference sequence). The ends were cut back, 0 bases at V and 2 bases at J, with 6 bases in the middle. The CDR3 has 13 amino acids. This CDR3 reads CASSLGAPYEQYF. CDR3 DNA: TGTGCCAGCAGCTTGGGCGCACCCTACGAGCAGTACTTC.

V gene TRBV29-1 combines with J gene TRBJ1-5; D gene ambiguous. The germline V gene encodes CDR1 SQVTM and CDR2 ANQGSEA. This CDR3 spans 13 amino acids. V gave up 0 bases and J gave up 10 bases, with 13 bases separating them. CDR3 bases: TGCAGCGTTGAAGATATTACAGACGGCCCCCAGCATTTT. Amino acids: CSVEDITDGPQHF.

This chain links TRBV11-2 with TRBJ2-2; TRBD1 matches at 8 bases. The junction had 4 bases not matched to a gene; V was cut back by 5 bases and J by 5 bases. This CDR3 contains 14 residues. Germline CDR1 SGHAT, CDR2 FQNNGV. The CDR3 coding sequence is TGTGCCAGCAGCAACGGACAGGGAACCGGGGAGCTGTTTTTT. Translated, it gives CASSNGQGTGELFF. The whole variable domain, remainder taken from reference TRBV11-2 and TRBJ2-2, is EAGVAQSPRYKIIEKRQSVAFWCNPISGHATLYWYQQILGQGPKLLIQFQNNGVVDDSQLPKDRFSAERLKGVDSTLKIQPAKLEDSAVYLCASSNGQGTGELFFGEGSRLTVL.

The chain uses TRBV7-6 and TRBJ2-6; D uncertain. The CDR3 has 12 amino acids. The V gene's germline CDR1 is SGHVS and CDR2 FNYEAQ. The CDR3 DNA sequence: TGTGCTATCACCAGTGGGGCCAACGTCCTGACTTTC. This gives the protein CAITSGANVLTF. Full variable domain (missing parts from reference TRBV7-6 and TRBJ2-6): GAGVSQSPRYKVTKRGQDVALRCDPISGHVSLYWYRQALGQGPEFLTYFNYEAQQDKSGLPNDRFSAERPEGSISTLTIQRTEQRDSAMYRCAITSGANVLTFGAGSRLTVL.

The CDR3 reads CASSPGGRAVNTGELFF. CDR3 DNA sequence: TGTGCCAGCAGCCCGGGCGGGAGGGCCGTAAACACCGGGGAGCTGTTTTTT. The chain employs TRBV5-4 and TRBJ2-2, with 9 bases identical to TRBD2. V gave up 4 bases and J gave up 2 bases; unmatched junction bases: 9. The CDR3 sequence is 17 residues long. Germline CDR1 and CDR2: SGHNT and YYREEE (reference sequence).

This chain links TRBV7-6 with TRBJ2-7, with 9 nucleotides matching TRBD2. Germline V lookup: CDR1 SGHVS, CDR2 FNYEAQ. The CDR3 has 16 residues. J was trimmed by 0 bases and V by 5 bases; bases with no gene match: 8. The CDR3 DNA reads as TGTGCCAGCAGCCCCAGAGCGACTAGCGGCTCCTACGAGCAGTACTTC. Translating gives CASSPRATSGSYEQYF.

The genes are TRBV5-1 and TRBJ1-2; D might be TRBD1 (6 bases). Germline V gene lookup returns CDR1 SGHRS and CDR2 YFSETQ. This CDR3 has 14 amino acids. V was trimmed by 0 bases and J by 8 bases, leaving 14 bases between them. The CDR3 DNA sequence: TGCGCCAGCAGCTTGGAGTATCAGGGGAGCGGCTACACCTTC. It codes for CASSLEYQGSGYTF.

This chain uses TRBV3-1 (or the pseudogene TRBV3-2) with TRBJ1-1; D uncertain. The CDR3 is 15 amino acids. Germline lookup yields CDR1 LGHDT and CDR2 YNNKEL (reference sequence). Trimming took 1 base from V and 5 from J, leaving 14 bases between them. The CDR3 sequence is CASSQGLTVPTEAFF. The CDR3 coding sequence is TGTGCCAGCAGCCAAGGGCTCACAGTACCGACTGAAGCTTTCTTT.

The genes are TRBV12-3 or TRBV12-4 and TRBJ2-7, with unresolved D. The CDR3 is made up of 13 amino acids. The ends were cut back, 5 bases at V and 3 bases at J, with 11 bases in the middle. CDR3 loop: CASSADTFYEQYF. CDR3 DNA sequence: TGTGCCAGCAGTGCCGACACCTTCTACGAGCAGTACTTC.

The V call is TRBV11-2, the J call TRBJ1-6; 11 bases match TRBD1. This CDR3 has 18 residues. The germline V gene encodes CDR1 SGHAT and CDR2 FQNNGV. V trimming: 5 bases; J trimming: 9 bases; junction bases outside the gene matches: 15. Written as DNA, the CDR3 is TGTGCCAGCAGCAAGAAGATCAGTTTCGGGACAGGGGGTTCACCCCTCCACTTT. Encoded protein: CASSKKISFGTGGSPLHF.

On this clone: The sample holds other DNA sequences that translate to the same CDR3. The rearrangement joins TRBV5-1 to TRBJ1-5; TRBD1 might be the D (5 bases). The CDR3 length is 14 residues. The V end was cut by 2 bases, the J end by 1 base, with 7 bases between. The V gene's germline CDR1 is SGHRS and CDR2 YFSETQ. CDR3 sequence (DNA): TGCGCCAGCAGCTTAACAGGAAGCAATCAGCCCCAGCATTTT. This sequence encodes CASSLTGSNQPQHF.

The rearrangement uses TRBV19 and TRBJ1-2; TRBD1 matches at 10 bases. There are 13 residues in the CDR3. The J segment lost 10 bases and the V segment lost 0 bases, leaving 2 bases of the junction unmatched. CDR1 LNHDA and CDR2 SQIVND come from the germline V gene (reference sequence). CDR3 nucleotides: TGTGCCAGTAGTATAGAAGGGACAGGGGACTACACCTTC. Protein product: CASSIEGTGDYTF.

CDR3 coding DNA: TGTGCCAGCAGTTCACAATTTAGCACAGATACGCAGTATTTT. It is translated as CASSSQFSTDTQYF. V is TRBV27 and J is TRBJ2-3, with D unclear. The CDR3 has 14 amino acids. Germline CDR1 reads MNHEY; CDR2 reads SMNVEV (reference sequence). The V and J ends lost 4 bases and 0 bases respectively, with 8 bases between them.

The rearrangement links TRBV2 to TRBJ2-7; 8 positions match TRBD1. The germline gives CDR1 SNHLY, CDR2 FYNNEI. This CDR3 comprises 14 residues. The ends lost 6 bases at V and 3 bases at J; junction bases unmatched: 7. CDR3 nucleotide sequence: TGTGCCAGCAGGCCGGGACAGGACTTCTACGAGCAGTACTTC. Protein product: CASRPGQDFYEQYF. Full variable domain (rest looked up from reference TRBV2 and TRBJ2-7): EPEVTQTPSHQVTQMGQEVILRCVPISNHLYFYWYRQILGQKVEFLVSFYNNEISEKSEIFDDQFSVERPDGSNFTLKIRSTKLEDSAMYFCASRPGQDFYEQYFGPGTRLTVT.

The gene calls are TRBV7-8 and TRBJ2-1; D perhaps matches TRBD1 (6 bases). This CDR3 comprises 17 residues. Germline values: CDR1 SGHVS, CDR2 FQNEAQ. The V end was cut by 0 bases, the J end by 1 base, with 13 bases between. The CDR3, as DNA: TGTGCCAGCAGCTTAGCGCGGCACAGGGAGTCCTACAATGAGCAGTTCTTC. It encodes CASSLARHRESYNEQFF.

The CDR3 nucleotides are TGCAGTGCTAGTTCCGGGCTGGCGGGTGGAAACACCATATATTTT. Translated: CSASSGLAGGNTIYF. V and J are TRBV20-1 and TRBJ1-3; no firm D call. Germline CDR1 DFQATT, CDR2 SNEGSKA (reference sequence). The CDR3 is 15 amino acids. The V gene lost 3 bases and the J gene lost 3 bases, with 15 bases spanning the gap.

The chain joins TRBV5-4 to TRBJ2-1, with 13 bases lining up with TRBD2. Germline-derived CDR1 and CDR2 are SGHNT and YYREEE (reference sequence). The junction had 7 bases not matched to a gene; V was cut back by 4 bases and J by 9 bases. The CDR3 is 15 amino acids. CDR3 nucleotides: TGTGCCAGCAGCCGGACTAGCGGGAGTAATAGTGAGCAGTTCTTC. Translation: CASSRTSGSNSEQFF.

This clone was observed a single time. The chain uses TRBV7-9 and TRBJ2-1; 10 bases align to TRBD2. The germline CDR1 and CDR2 sequences are SEHNR and FQNEAQ (reference sequence). This CDR3 has 14 amino acids. With 5 bases clipped from V and 6 bases from J, the junction kept 4 bases outside the gene matches. CDR3 amino acids: CASSRGLASNEQFF. CDR3 in DNA: TGTGCCAGCAGCCGGGGACTAGCGAGCAATGAGCAGTTCTTC.

This clone has a single count. This chain uses TRBV7-3 with TRBJ1-3; TRBD1 agrees at 7 bases. Per the germline V gene, CDR1 is SGHTA and CDR2 is FQGTGA. Trimming cost V 0 bases and J 6 bases; bases outside gene matches: 2. CDR3 length: 14 residues. The CDR3 bases are TGTGCCAGCAGCTTAACGAGGGGGCCAAACACCATATATTTT. Its translation is CASSLTRGPNTIYF.

The V call is TRBV6-1, the J call TRBJ1-3, with D unclear. This CDR3 has 16 residues. V lost 0 bases and J 0 bases, leaving 9 bases between the germline ends. Germline CDR1 and CDR2: MNHNS and SASEGT. This CDR3 is CASSEAWAGSGNTIYF. Written as DNA, the CDR3 is TGTGCCAGCAGTGAAGCGTGGGCAGGCTCTGGAAACACCATATATTTT.